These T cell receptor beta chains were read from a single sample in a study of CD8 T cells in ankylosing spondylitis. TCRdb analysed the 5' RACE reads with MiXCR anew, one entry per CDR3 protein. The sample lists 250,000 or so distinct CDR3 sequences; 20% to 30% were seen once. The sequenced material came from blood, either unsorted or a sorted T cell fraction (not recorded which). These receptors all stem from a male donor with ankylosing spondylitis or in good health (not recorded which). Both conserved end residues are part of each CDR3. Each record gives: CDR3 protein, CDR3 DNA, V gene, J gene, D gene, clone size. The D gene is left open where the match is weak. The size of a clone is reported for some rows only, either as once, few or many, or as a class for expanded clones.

cdr3_aa: CASSEPREGETQYF
cdr3_nt: TGTGCCAGCAGCGAACCTAGGGAGGGGGAGACCCAGTACTTC
v_call: TRBV7-9
j_call: TRBJ2-5
d_call: TRBD2
clone_size: many

cdr3_aa: CSARVIRNSYEQYF
cdr3_nt: TGCAGTGCTAGAGTAATAAGGAACTCCTACGAGCAGTACTTC
v_call: TRBV20-1
j_call: TRBJ2-7
d_call: NA
clone_size: few

cdr3_aa: CSATDTSRDVF
cdr3_nt: TGCAGTGCTACCGACACTAGCAGGGACGTCTTC
v_call: TRBV20-1
j_call: TRBJ2-1
d_call: NA
clone_size: many

cdr3_aa: CASSQALYGYTF
cdr3_nt: TGTGCCAGCAGCCAGGCTCTCTATGGCTACACCTTC
v_call: TRBV4-2
j_call: TRBJ1-2
d_call: NA
clone_size: NA

cdr3_aa: CASSTRGQLTTQYF
cdr3_nt: TGTGCCAGCAGTACCCGCGGACAGTTGACTACGCAGTATTTT
v_call: TRBV6-1
j_call: TRBJ2-3
d_call: NA
clone_size: NA

cdr3_aa: CASIRGANTGELFF
cdr3_nt: TGTGCCAGCATCAGGGGAGCGAACACCGGGGAGCTGTTTTTT
v_call: TRBV11-2
j_call: TRBJ2-2
d_call: NA
clone_size: NA

cdr3_aa: CASSLSRLETQYF
cdr3_nt: TGTGCCAGCAGTTTAAGCCGTTTGGAGACCCAGTACTTC
v_call: TRBV27
j_call: TRBJ2-5
d_call: NA
clone_size: few

cdr3_aa: CAISESTTAREQYF
cdr3_nt: TGTGCCATCAGTGAGTCCACGACGGCCCGCGAGCAGTACTTC
v_call: TRBV10-3
j_call: TRBJ2-7
d_call: NA
clone_size: many

cdr3_aa: CASSVAGGLDEQFF
cdr3_nt: TGTGCCAGCAGTGTGGCGGGGGGATTAGATGAGCAGTTCTTC
v_call: TRBV2
j_call: TRBJ2-1
d_call: TRBD2
clone_size: many

cdr3_aa: CASSLLTGNSPLHF
cdr3_nt: TGTGCCAGCAGCTTACTAACGGGGAATTCACCCCTCCACTTT
v_call: TRBV11-2
j_call: TRBJ1-6
d_call: NA
clone_size: NA

cdr3_aa: CASSRDRSIYNEQFF
cdr3_nt: TGTGCCAGCAGTCGGGACAGAAGTATTTACAATGAGCAGTTCTTC
v_call: TRBV6-1
j_call: TRBJ2-1
d_call: TRBD1
clone_size: few

cdr3_aa: CASRFGVDEQFF
cdr3_nt: TGTGCCAGCAGGTTCGGGGTGGATGAGCAGTTCTTC
v_call: TRBV11-2
j_call: TRBJ2-1
d_call: NA
clone_size: NA

cdr3_aa: CASSAGADTQYF
cdr3_nt: TGTGCCAGCAGCGCGGGGGCCGATACGCAGTATTTT
v_call: TRBV7-9
j_call: TRBJ2-3
d_call: NA
clone_size: few

cdr3_aa: CASSQLADYQETQYF
cdr3_nt: TGTGCCAGCAGTCAACTAGCGGACTACCAAGAGACCCAGTACTTC
v_call: TRBV2
j_call: TRBJ2-5
d_call: TRBD2
clone_size: NA

cdr3_aa: CASSLDVARQETQYF
cdr3_nt: TGTGCCAGCAGTTTAGACGTGGCACGTCAAGAGACCCAGTACTTC
v_call: TRBV12-3/TRBV12-4
j_call: TRBJ2-5
d_call: NA
clone_size: many

cdr3_aa: CASSQEMSSTLEQYF
cdr3_nt: TGTGCCAGCAGCCAAGAGATGTCGTCGACTCTCGAGCAGTACTTC
v_call: TRBV4-2
j_call: TRBJ2-7
d_call: NA
clone_size: once